The entry that follows covers one T cell receptor beta chain sequence. What it binds is unknown. PCR amplification relied on 60 Vbeta primers (plus 13 Jbeta primers). In the study's own analysis: A follow-up analysis tallied about 88 million unique TCR beta chains, roughly 10 million shared. Profiling relied on immunoSEQ multiplex PCR, and the TCRdb table lists in-frame clones only, not all of them. V and J calls and clone size come straight from that table; D and trimming were deduced from the DNA. The sample records about 210,000 clones, 60% to 80% being singletons. The entry originates in a study of cytomegalovirus exposure and HLA in healthy donors. Points from the study as a whole: Earlier analysis found most TCR beta V segments productive about 87% or about 30% of the time. TCR beta V- and J-gene trimming, according to a later analysis, was linked to a missense DCLRE1C variant.

Between the trimmed V and J ends, which lost 0 bases and 12 bases, there was a span of 6 bases. The germline gives CDR1 LGHNA, CDR2 YSLEER. The CDR3 has 12 amino acids. The rearrangement joins TRBV4-3 to TRBJ1-6; D unclear. Material for sequencing was PBMCs. The receptor was derived from a male donor in good health and CMV-seronegative. For the CDR3, the DNA is TGCGCCAGCAGCCAAGATCCGGGACCCCTCCACTTT. This codes for CASSQDPGPLHF.